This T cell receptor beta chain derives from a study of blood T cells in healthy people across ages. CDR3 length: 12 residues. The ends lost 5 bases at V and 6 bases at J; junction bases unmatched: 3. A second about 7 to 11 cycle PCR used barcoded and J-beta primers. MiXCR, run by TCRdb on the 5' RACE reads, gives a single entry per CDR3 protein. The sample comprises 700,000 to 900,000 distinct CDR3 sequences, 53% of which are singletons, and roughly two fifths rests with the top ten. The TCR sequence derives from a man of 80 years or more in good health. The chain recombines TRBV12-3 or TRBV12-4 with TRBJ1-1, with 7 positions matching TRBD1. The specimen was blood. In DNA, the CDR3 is TGTGCCAGCAGTCCAGGGGGGGCTGAAGCTTTCTTT. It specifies CASSPGGAEAFF.